This T cell receptor beta chain was documented in a study of blood T cell repertoires in COVID-19. The data were produced by immunoSEQ multiplex PCR, yet TCRdb's version contains in-frame clones alone and is incomplete. The sample carries tens of thousands of clones, 65% to 85% recorded once. Trimming stripped 5 bases from V and 8 bases from J, with 8 bases between. The CDR3 extends over 11 amino acids. Germline V CDR1 and CDR2: MNHEY, SVGAGI. This sequence originates from a man in his sixties with COVID-19, enrolled during active disease. Material: peripheral blood. The chain has TRBV6-5 and TRBJ2-3, with D perhaps TRBD1 (5 bases). CDR3 region: CASSNRPTQYF. CDR3 DNA: TGTGCCAGCAGTAACAGGCCTACGCAGTATTTT.